This entry lists 32 T cell receptor beta chains sequenced from one sample in a study of T cells after yellow fever vaccination. In TCRdb, the 5' RACE reads were re-called with MiXCR into one record per CDR3 protein. The sample carries about 300,000 distinct CDR3 sequences, under 9% recorded once. The input for sequencing was CD4+ T cells sorted from PBMCs, taken 5 days after the yellow fever booster vaccination. The receptor source for this set is a man younger than 30 who received the YFV17D yellow fever vaccine.

This clonotype was seen only a few times. This chain uses TRBV18 with TRBJ2-5; D gene uncertain. V lost 5 bases and J lost 2, with 15 bases in between. The germline gives CDR1 KGHSH, CDR2 LQKENI. The CDR3 covers 15 residues. The CDR3 sequence is CASSSETWRQETQYF. Here the CDR3 DNA reads TGTGCCAGCTCATCTGAGACGTGGCGGCAAGAGACCCAGTACTTC. The complete variable domain, with remaining parts taken from reference TRBV18 and TRBJ2-5, reads NAGVMQNPRHLVRRRGQEARLRCSPMKGHSHVYWYRQLPEEGLKFMVYLQKENIIDESGMPKERFSAEFPKEGPSILRIQQVVRGDSAAYFCASSSETWRQETQYFGPGTRLLVL.

This clonotype occurred a few times. J is TRBJ2-7 and V is TRBV19, with 7 bases lining up with TRBD1. This CDR3 is built from 11 residues. Germline trimming cut 4 bases from V and 13 bases from J; bases unmatched to any gene: 7. Germline CDR1 and CDR2: LNHDA and SQIVND (reference sequence). CDR3 bases: TGTGCCAGTAGTACGAACAGGGGCAACTACTTC. Protein product: CASSTNRGNYF.

The table lists this clonotype with a few counts. The chain links TRBV7-9 to TRBJ1-6, with TRBD1 matching 8 bases. The CDR3 has 12 residues. Germline assignment: CDR1 SEHNR and CDR2 FQNEAQ (reference sequence). Losses at the gene ends were 5 bases for V and 15 bases for J; bases not matched to a gene: 6. The CDR3 region has the DNA TGTGCCAGCAGCACCCGACAGGGGTACCTCCACTTT. Its protein is CASSTRQGYLHF. Full variable domain (rest looked up from reference TRBV7-9 and TRBJ1-6): DTGVSQNPRHKITKRGQNVTFRCDPISEHNRLYWYRQTLGQGPEFLTYFQNEAQLEKSRLLSDRFSAERPKGSFSTLEIQRTEQGDSAMYLCASSTRQGYLHFGNGTRLTVT.

The sample holds a few counts of this clonotype. The chain carries TRBV7-2 and TRBJ1-1; D gene uncertain. The CDR3 spans 14 residues. V gave up 2 bases and J gave up 0 bases, with 7 bases separating them. Germline CDR1 and CDR2: SGHTA and FQGNSA. CDR3 coding DNA: TGTGCCAGCAGCTTAAGGCTAGTGAACACTGAAGCTTTCTTT. It encodes CASSLRLVNTEAFF.

This chain connects TRBV6-6 to TRBJ2-5; D gene uncertain. V lost 2 bases to trimming and J lost 6 bases, with 10 bases between them. The CDR3 sequence is 13 residues long. CDR1 and CDR2 (germline): MNHNY, SVGAGI (reference sequence). The CDR3 loop reads CASSYDTAQTQYF. The DNA of the CDR3 is TGTGCCAGCAGTTACGATACCGCGCAGACCCAGTACTTC.

This clonotype was observed a handful of times. The chain recombines TRBV28 with TRBJ2-4; D not resolved. V was cut by 5 bases and J by 1 base, with 12 bases left in between. Germline CDR1 and CDR2: MDHEN and SYDVKM. This CDR3 region has 15 residues. CDR3 DNA: TGTGCCAGCAGTCCGGGTACGAGGGCCAAAAACATTCAGTACTTC. Translating it yields CASSPGTRAKNIQYF.

The chain combines TRBV7-9 with TRBJ2-7, with TRBD1 as a possible D gene (5 bases). This CDR3 region has 11 residues. The germline V gene encodes CDR1 SEHNR and CDR2 FQNEAQ (reference sequence). V was shortened by 5 bases and J by 6 bases, with 8 bases between the two germline ends. For the CDR3, the DNA is TGTGCCAGCAGCGGGGCCAGCGAGCAGTACTTC. The encoded protein is CASSGASEQYF. Together with reference TRBV7-9 and TRBJ2-7, the CDR3 gives the full variable domain: DTGVSQNPRHKITKRGQNVTFRCDPISEHNRLYWYRQTLGQGPEFLTYFQNEAQLEKSRLLSDRFSAERPKGSFSTLEIQRTEQGDSAMYLCASSGASEQYFGPGTRLTVT.

Turning to this clonotype: It is likely a read error, because the conserved phenylalanine at the end of the CDR3 is missing. V gene TRBV12-5 combines with J gene TRBJ2-7; 9 bases match TRBD1. This CDR3 is built from 15 residues. The trim removed 6 bases at V and 6 bases at J, leaving 12 bases unmatched. Per the germline V gene, CDR1 is LGHNT and CDR2 is FRNRAP. The CDR3 DNA reads as TGTGCTAGTGGGCGCACCGGGACAGGGACTCTCGAGCAGTACTAC. As protein: CASGRTGTGTLEQYY.

In its sample, this clonotype was seen a few times. The rearrangement uses TRBV5-6 and TRBJ2-7; 7 bases agree with TRBD1. The germline V gene encodes CDR1 SGHDT and CDR2 YYEEEE. The CDR3 extends over 14 amino acids. Trimming took 0 bases from V and 2 from J; bases not matched to a gene: 2. The CDR3 nucleotides are TGTGCCAGCAGCTTGGACAGGGGCCCCTACGAGCAGTACGTC. This codes for CASSLDRGPYEQYV.

This clonotype was seen repeatedly, ten times or more. This rearrangement joins TRBV6-2 or TRBV6-3 to TRBJ2-7; the D gene is possibly TRBD2 (5 bases). Germline V gene sequence: CDR1 MNHEY, CDR2 SVGEGT. The V end lost 2 bases, the J end lost 5 bases, and 7 bases lay between the germline ends. This CDR3 has 12 amino acids. CDR3 sequence reads: CASSYRGNEQYV. CDR3 bases: TGTGCCAGCAGTTACCGAGGGAACGAGCAGTACGTC.

This clonotype appeared a few times. The chain uses TRBV20-1 and TRBJ1-1; possible D gene TRBD1, 6 bases. This CDR3 region has 12 residues. Germline loops: CDR1 DFQATT, CDR2 SNEGSKA (reference sequence). The V and J ends lost 3 bases and 6 bases respectively, with 11 bases between them. The CDR3 here is CSASRQVSEAFF. CDR3 DNA sequence: TGCAGTGCTAGCCGACAGGTTTCTGAAGCTTTCTTT.

This clonotype was counted a few times. The rearrangement joins TRBV12-2 to TRBJ1-1; the table's D call TRBD1 went unverified against the DNA. TRBV12-2 is a listed pseudogene. The CDR3 is 17 amino acids. CDR3 DNA sequence: TGTGCAAGTCGCCCCGCCGGGGTGCGGGGGATGAACACTGAAGCTTTCTTT. Its protein product is CASRPAGVRGMNTEAFF.

A few counts support this clonotype. J is TRBJ2-1 and V is TRBV11-3; 7 bases line up with TRBD2. Trimming took 0 bases from V and 5 from J; bases not matched to a gene: 10. Germline CDR1 and CDR2: SGHNT and YENEEA. The CDR3 covers 17 residues. This CDR3 is CASSLDRSSGIHNEQFF. CDR3 nucleotide sequence: TGTGCCAGCAGCTTAGATAGATCTAGCGGCATCCACAATGAGCAGTTCTTC.

This clonotype was picked up many times. This rearrangement joins TRBV4-3 to TRBJ2-1, with 7 nucleotides matching TRBD1. This CDR3 comprises 15 residues. Germline V CDR1 and CDR2: LGHNA, YSLEER. J was trimmed by 1 base and V by 1 base; bases with no gene match: 1. CDR3 amino acids: CASSQGDSSYNEQFF. CDR3 nucleotides: TGCGCCAGCAGCCAAGGGGACAGTTCCTACAATGAGCAGTTCTTC.

This clonotype showed up many times. V is TRBV7-8 and J is TRBJ1-1, with a possible D match to TRBD1 (5 bases). Trimming shortened V by 0 bases and J by 11 bases, and 13 bases separated the two germline ends. The CDR3 covers 13 residues. The germline CDR1 and CDR2 sequences are SGHVS and FQNEAQ. CDR3 sequence reads: CASSLAIGEGAFF. The DNA for the CDR3 is TGTGCCAGCAGCTTAGCGATCGGGGAGGGGGCTTTCTTT.

CDR3 protein: CAWRTGYDTQYF. The CDR3 bases are TGTGCCTGGAGAACAGGTTACGATACGCAGTATTTT. The J gene is TRBJ2-3, the V gene TRBV30; a weak D match, TRBD1 (5 bases). The germline V and J ends were trimmed by 3 bases and 6 bases, with 10 bases remaining between them. The CDR3 is 12 amino acids. The germline gives CDR1 GTSNPN, CDR2 SVGIG (reference sequence).

In its sample, this clonotype was seen a few times. The CDR3 sequence: CASSLGLKGARAYGYTF. For the CDR3, the DNA is TGTGCCAGCAGCTTAGGGTTGAAGGGGGCCAGGGCCTATGGCTACACCTTC. The V gene is TRBV7-8, the J gene TRBJ1-2, with 7 positions matching TRBD1. V lost 1 base to trimming and J lost 4 bases; unmatched junction nucleotides: 12. The length of the CDR3 is 17 residues. Germline CDR1 reads SGHVS; CDR2 reads FQNEAQ.

This clonotype was found many times. CDR3 sequence reads: CASSQDEYSYGYTF. CDR3 in DNA: TGTGCCAGCAGCCAAGATGAGTATTCCTATGGCTACACCTTC. V is TRBV4-2 and J is TRBJ1-2, with no clear D. CDR1 and CDR2 from the germline V gene are LGHNA and YNFKEQ. V was pared by 0 bases and J by 4 bases, with 9 bases between. This CDR3 region has 14 residues.

The rearrangement uses TRBV11-3 and TRBJ2-2; 9 bases align to TRBD2. The germline CDR1 and CDR2 sequences are SGHNT and YENEEA. This CDR3 is built from 18 residues. The trim removed 1 base at V and 0 bases at J, leaving 6 bases unmatched. The CDR3 region is CASSLGLADSANTGELFF. CDR3 DNA: TGTGCCAGCAGCTTAGGACTAGCGGATTCCGCGAACACCGGGGAGCTGTTTTTT.

This clonotype occurred a few times. The rearrangement joins TRBV12-3 or TRBV12-4 to TRBJ1-1; TRBD1 aligns across 8 bases. V gave up 1 base and J gave up 5 bases; unmatched junction bases: 6. The CDR3 is 15 amino acids. CDR3 region: CASSLGPGGGTEAFF. DNA of the CDR3: TGTGCCAGCAGTTTAGGACCAGGGGGCGGTACTGAAGCTTTCTTT.

The chain has TRBV7-7 and TRBJ2-1; 7 bases are shared with TRBD1. Germline CDR1 SSHAT, CDR2 FNYEAQ (reference sequence). Trimming at V came to 5 bases and at J to 6 bases, leaving 7 bases not matched to a gene. This CDR3 comprises 14 residues. In nucleotides, the CDR3 is TGTGCCAGCAGCCGGACAGGTACTACCAATGAGCAGTTCTTC. This encodes CASSRTGTTNEQFF.

This clonotype has more than one count but fewer than ten. This chain links TRBV12-3 or TRBV12-4 with TRBJ1-5, with D tentatively TRBD1 (5 bases). There are 16 residues in the CDR3. V was pared by 3 bases and J by 5 bases, with 17 bases between. The CDR3 bases are TGTGCCAGCAGTTTTTTAAGATTCGGGGGGGATCAGCCCCAGCATTTT. It yields the protein CASSFLRFGGDQPQHF.

This clonotype was counted a few times. The chain's CDR3 is CASSPSPPGQGRYEQYV. CDR3 DNA sequence: TGTGCCAGCAGCCCCAGCCCCCCGGGACAGGGGAGGTACGAGCAGTACGTC. The V gene is TRBV7-2, the J gene TRBJ2-7; TRBD1 agrees at 10 bases. Trimming took 5 bases from V and 4 from J; bases not matched to a gene: 14. The CDR3 has 17 residues. Germline assignment: CDR1 SGHTA and CDR2 FQGNSA.

The chain has TRBV25-1 and TRBJ1-4; D remains ambiguous. This CDR3 contains 12 residues. Germline V gene sequence: CDR1 MGHDK, CDR2 SYGVNS. Trimming removed 5 bases from V and 5 bases from J, with 6 bases in between. For the CDR3, the DNA is TGTGCCAGCAGTTCCAGAAATGAAAAACTGTTTTTT. Translation gives CASSSRNEKLFF.

The V gene is TRBV11-3, the J gene TRBJ2-5; TRBD2 is a possible D gene (5 bases). The germline V gene encodes CDR1 SGHNT and CDR2 YENEEA. Trimming pared 0 bases from V and 7 bases from J, leaving 9 bases between. The CDR3 extends over 13 amino acids. The CDR3 DNA is TGTGCCAGCAGCTTAGACCAGAGCGGGACCCAGTACTTC. It specifies CASSLDQSGTQYF.

At least ten counts were recorded for this clonotype. The chain has TRBV5-1 and TRBJ1-1; possibly TRBD1 for D (5 bases). The V and J ends lost 0 bases and 1 base respectively, with 7 bases between them. Germline-derived CDR1 and CDR2 are SGHRS and YFSETQ. CDR3 size: 14 residues. The CDR3 DNA follows: TGCGCCAGCAGCTTGGACAGGCCGAACACTGAAGCTTTCTTT. The encoded protein is CASSLDRPNTEAFF. Based on the CDR3 plus reference TRBV5-1 and TRBJ1-1, the full variable domain is KAGVTQTPRYLIKTRGQQVTLSCSPISGHRSVSWYQQTPGQGLQFLFEYFSETQRNKGNFPGRFSGRQFSNSRSEMNVSTLELGDSALYLCASSLDRPNTEAFFGQGTRLTVV.

In nucleotides, the CDR3 is TGCAGCATGGGGCAGAACCAAGAGACCCAGTACTTC. Translation gives CSMGQNQETQYF. The chain carries TRBV29-1 and TRBJ2-5; TRBD1 might be the D (5 bases). Trimming left V 8 bases short and J 0 bases short, with 10 bases between. Germline CDR1 and CDR2: SQVTM and ANQGSEA. The CDR3 extends over 12 amino acids.

The chain is built from TRBV5-1 and TRBJ1-2; 8 bases align to TRBD1. From germline, CDR1 is SGHRS and CDR2 YFSETQ. This CDR3 region has 15 residues. V lost 0 bases and J lost 8; bases outside the gene matches: 9. The CDR3 DNA sequence: TGCGCCAGCAGCTTGGCAGGGGGCGCGACCGACGGCTACACCTTC. Its translation is CASSLAGGATDGYTF.

V is TRBV3-1 and J is TRBJ2-5, with 9 bases matching TRBD2. Per germline, CDR1 LGHDT and CDR2 YNNKEL (reference sequence). V gave up 2 bases and J gave up 2 bases; unmatched junction bases: 3. The CDR3 is made up of 15 amino acids. The CDR3 nucleotides are TGTGCCAGCAGCCAAAACAGCGGGGGGCAAGAGACCCAGTACTTC. It encodes CASSQNSGGQETQYF.

The J gene is TRBJ2-1, the V gene TRBV5-1; 8 bases are shared with TRBD2. V trimming: 0 bases; J trimming: 2 bases; junction bases outside the gene matches: 10. Germline V gene lookup returns CDR1 SGHRS and CDR2 YFSETQ. The length of the CDR3 is 18 residues. In DNA, the CDR3 is TGCGCCAGCAGCTTGGCCGAGGGGTCAGCGGGGGCCTACAATGAGCAGTTCTTC. Residues: CASSLAEGSAGAYNEQFF.

The chain links TRBV12-5 to TRBJ2-3, with D perhaps matching TRBD2 (6 bases). Germline CDR1 and CDR2: LGHNT and FRNRAP. This CDR3 contains 15 residues. V was trimmed by 0 bases and J by 2 bases, leaving 9 bases between them. In DNA, the CDR3 is TGTGCTAGTGGTTTGGTACTAGCAAACACAGATACGCAGTATTTT. Residues: CASGLVLANTDTQYF.

This clonotype was detected many times. This chain connects TRBV7-9 to TRBJ2-7; tentatively, D is TRBD1 or TRBD2 (5 bases each). Trimming shortened V by 5 bases and J by 7 bases, and 24 bases separated the two germline ends. Germline lookup yields CDR1 SEHNR and CDR2 FQNEAQ (reference sequence). This CDR3 spans 16 amino acids. The CDR3 DNA follows: TGTGCCAGCAGCCGGGGCGTGGACGGAGCCTTCCATGAGCAGTACGTC. It is translated as CASSRGVDGAFHEQYV.